This TCR beta chain was sequenced in a study of long-term antiretroviral therapy in people with HIV. This clone was picked up one time. Its antigen is unidentified. The CDR3 is made up of 18 amino acids. In germline, CDR1 is KGHSH, CDR2 LQKENI. With 2 bases removed from V and 4 bases from J, the gap between germline ends came to 23 bases. Notes on the study in general: Following ART, diversity rose but still fell short of transplant donor controls.

Survey level was the resolution at which the v3.0 immunoSEQ assay ran. Generated by immunoSEQ multiplex PCR, the TCRdb table keeps only in-frame clones and is missing some. Of 20,000 to 30,000 clones in the sample, 87% were seen once. Sequenced here: unsorted PBMCs, sampled 1.8 years before starting antiretroviral therapy. The clonotype was recovered from a man in his fifties with HIV. This chain links TRBV18 with TRBJ2-5, with D possibly matching TRBD1 (6 bases). This CDR3 is CASSPSINTGNSRETQYF. CDR3 DNA: TGTGCCAGCTCACCATCTATTAATACAGGGAATTCCCGAGAGACCCAGTACTTC.